Listed here are 23 T cell receptor beta chains from one sample, sequenced in a study of cytomegalovirus exposure and HLA in healthy donors. PCR primers comprised 60 Vbeta and 13 Jbeta primers. TCRdb's copy holds only in-frame clones and misses some; the assay was immunoSEQ multiplex PCR. This table has 150,000 to 200,000 clones, 76% appearing once. Sequencing input: PBMCs. The receptors shown here come from a male donor in good health and CMV-seronegative.

V usage is TRBV15 and J usage is TRBJ2-1, with a possible D match to TRBD2 (6 bases). V was shortened by 0 bases and J by 5 bases, with 14 bases between the two germline ends. CDR3 length: 16 amino acids. CDR1 and CDR2 (germline): LNHNV, YYDKDF (reference sequence). The CDR3 is CATSRDRASVDNEQFF. DNA for the CDR3: TGTGCCACCAGCAGAGATAGGGCTAGCGTCGACAATGAGCAGTTCTTC.

This clone has only a few counts. The chain uses TRBV19 and TRBJ1-1; TRBD1 aligns across 7 bases. This CDR3 comprises 15 residues. V shed 5 bases, J shed 6 bases, and the junction held 12 bases outside the gene matches. Germline values: CDR1 LNHDA, CDR2 SQIVND (reference sequence). The CDR3 protein is CASSSAAQGRAEAFF. In nucleotides, the CDR3 is TGTGCCAGTAGTTCCGCAGCACAGGGGCGGGCTGAAGCTTTCTTT.

V is TRBV28 and J is TRBJ1-2; 7 bases are a match to TRBD1. CDR1 and CDR2 (germline): MDHEN, SYDVKM. This CDR3 contains 14 residues. J was trimmed by 5 bases and V by 4 bases; bases with no gene match: 7. The CDR3 DNA reads as TGTGCCAGCAGTTCTGCCGGGACAGATTATGGCTACACCTTC. It is translated as CASSSAGTDYGYTF.

The rearrangement links TRBV6-5 to TRBJ2-5; D unclear. CDR1 is MNHEY and CDR2 is SVGAGI in the germline V gene. This CDR3 spans 13 amino acids. V was cut by 6 bases and J by 0 bases, with 8 bases left in between. CDR3 sequence: CASRPLYQETQYF. Here the CDR3 DNA reads TGTGCCAGCAGGCCACTGTACCAAGAGACCCAGTACTTC.

This sequence joins TRBV7-2 and TRBJ2-2; the match to TRBD2 covers 8 bases. The germline V gene encodes CDR1 SGHTA and CDR2 FQGNSA. With 5 bases clipped from V and 1 base from J, the junction kept 6 bases outside the gene matches. The CDR3 loop spans 16 amino acids. The DNA for the CDR3 is TGTGCCAGCAGCAGGGTAGCGGGACTGAACACCGGGGAGCTGTTTTTT. Translated, it gives CASSRVAGLNTGELFF.

The chain recombines TRBV9 with TRBJ2-2, with 13 bases aligning to TRBD2. Trimming cost V 2 bases and J 6 bases; bases outside gene matches: 4. In germline, CDR1 is SGDLS, CDR2 YYNGEE. There are 16 residues in the CDR3. The CDR3 here is CASSVGLAGDPGELFF. CDR3 DNA sequence: TGTGCCAGCAGCGTTGGACTAGCGGGAGACCCCGGGGAGCTGTTTTTT.

The rearrangement uses TRBV7-2 and TRBJ1-5, with a weak D call TRBD1 (5 bases). The germline V and J ends were trimmed by 1 base and 2 bases, with 12 bases remaining between them. The germline CDR1 and CDR2 sequences are SGHTA and FQGNSA. CDR3 length: 16 amino acids. The CDR3 DNA reads as TGTGCCAGCAGCTTAGGAGACTTACAGGGCAATCAGCCCCAGCATTTT. It specifies CASSLGDLQGNQPQHF.

This clone was detected a few times. The chain recombines TRBV19 with TRBJ1-1; 12 positions agree with TRBD1. The germline gives CDR1 LNHDA, CDR2 SQIVND (reference sequence). J was trimmed by 0 bases and V by 5 bases; bases with no gene match: 7. There are 17 residues in the CDR3. The CDR3 protein is CASSAGQGAVMNTEAFF. CDR3 bases: TGTGCCAGTAGTGCGGGACAGGGGGCTGTAATGAACACTGAAGCTTTCTTT.

The chain employs TRBV28 and TRBJ2-1, with 9 bases matching TRBD1. Losses at the gene ends were 6 bases for V and 7 bases for J; bases not matched to a gene: 13. Looked up from germline, CDR1 is MDHEN and CDR2 is SYDVKM. This CDR3 has 16 amino acids. CDR3 DNA sequence: TGTGCCAGCAGCTCTCCCGGACAGGGGAGAGGAAATGAGCAGTTCTTC. It codes for CASSSPGQGRGNEQFF. The whole variable domain, remainder taken from reference TRBV28 and TRBJ2-1, is DVKVTQSSRYLVKRTGEKVFLECVQDMDHENMFWYRQDPGLGLRLIYFSYDVKMKEKGDIPEGYSVSREKKERFSLILESASTNQTSMYLCASSSPGQGRGNEQFFGPGTRLTVL.

This clone came up a few times. The rearrangement links TRBV7-8 to TRBJ2-7; D remains unclear. The V end was cut by 5 bases, the J end by 0 bases, with 8 bases between. CDR1 is SGHVS and CDR2 is FQNEAQ in the germline V gene. The length of the CDR3 is 13 residues. CDR3 DNA: TGTGCCAGCAGCGCCTTGAGCTCCTACGAGCAGTACTTC. Protein product: CASSALSSYEQYF.

The chain uses TRBV7-2 and TRBJ1-5; unclear D gene. The CDR3 is 16 amino acids. The V gene's germline CDR1 is SGHTA and CDR2 FQGNSA. Trimming left V 5 bases short and J 2 bases short, with 16 bases between. CDR3 DNA sequence: TGTGCCAGCAGCCCCGAACGCGCGCAGGGCAATCAGCCCCAGCATTTT. Translating gives CASSPERAQGNQPQHF.

The V gene is TRBV4-1, the J gene TRBJ1-6, with a possible D match to TRBD1 (6 bases). V was shortened by 1 base and J by 9 bases, with 19 bases between the two germline ends. CDR1 and CDR2 (germline): MGHRA, YSYEKL. This CDR3 has 17 residues. The CDR3 bases are TGCGCCAGCAGCCAAGCCCAAAACAGGGATTCAGGTTCACCCCTCCACTTT. This codes for CASSQAQNRDSGSPLHF.

V usage is TRBV28 and J usage is TRBJ1-2; 10 bases fit TRBD1. J gave up 6 bases and V 6 bases, and 4 bases lay outside the gene matches. The CDR3 loop spans 13 amino acids. Germline lookup yields CDR1 MDHEN and CDR2 SYDVKM. The CDR3 nucleotides read TGTGCCAGCAGGGCAGGGACAGGGGATGGCTACACCTTC. This gives the protein CASRAGTGDGYTF.

The chain is built from TRBV6-1 and TRBJ1-1; TRBD1 is a possible D gene (5 bases). The CDR3 consists of 14 residues. Per the germline V gene, CDR1 is MNHNS and CDR2 is SASEGT. Deletions cut 1 base from V and 3 bases from J, with 9 bases between. The DNA of the CDR3 is TGTGCCAGCAGTGAAGGGGGGGTGGACACTGAAGCTTTCTTT. This sequence encodes CASSEGGVDTEAFF.

The chain is built from TRBV6-6 and TRBJ1-1, with 9 bases fitting TRBD1. This CDR3 region has 15 residues. Germline V lookup: CDR1 MNHNY, CDR2 SVGAGI (reference sequence). V was pared by 5 bases and J by 6 bases, with 10 bases of the junction left unmatched. This CDR3 reads CASSDRDRAVPEAFF. The CDR3 DNA is TGTGCCAGCAGTGACCGGGACAGGGCCGTCCCTGAAGCTTTCTTT.

The V call is TRBV28, the J call TRBJ1-5; the D is unclear. V was pared by 5 bases and J by 3 bases, with 14 bases between. Germline V gene sequence: CDR1 MDHEN, CDR2 SYDVKM. The CDR3 runs 15 residues. CDR3 sequence: CASSPVEIPNQPQHF. The CDR3 DNA follows: TGTGCCAGCAGTCCTGTAGAGATACCCAATCAGCCCCAGCATTTT.

This chain links TRBV9 with TRBJ2-5; 7 bases map to TRBD2. Matching the DNA end better, TRBJ2-7 makes the J call doubtful. This CDR3 is 15 amino acids long. Germline lookup yields CDR1 SGDLS and CDR2 YYNGEE. The DNA for the CDR3 is TGTGCCAGCAGCGTAGACGGCGGGAGCCCCTACGAGCAGTACTTC. It is translated as CASSVDGGSPYEQYF.

CDR3 nucleotide sequence: TGCGCCAGCAGCTTAGGACAGCCGAGAAACTATGGCTACACCTTC. Translated: CASSLGQPRNYGYTF. The V and J genes are TRBV5-1 and TRBJ1-2; D might be TRBD1 (6 bases). There are 15 residues in the CDR3. The V gene's germline CDR1 is SGHRS and CDR2 YFSETQ. V was cut by 2 bases and J by 2 bases, with 13 bases left in between.

The chain combines TRBV14 with TRBJ1-4; D might be TRBD1 (6 bases). V shed 1 base and J shed 3 bases, with 12 bases lying between them. This CDR3 is built from 16 residues. The V gene's germline CDR1 is SGHDN and CDR2 FVKESK. The chain's CDR3 is CASSQVGGEPNEKLFF. The CDR3 nucleotides are TGTGCCAGCAGCCAAGTTGGGGGCGAGCCTAATGAAAAACTGTTTTTT. Together with reference TRBV14 and TRBJ1-4, the CDR3 gives the full variable domain: EAGVTQFPSHSVIEKGQTVTLRCDPISGHDNLYWYRRVMGKEIKFLLHFVKESKQDESGMPNNRFLAERTGGTYSTLKVQPAELEDSGVYFCASSQVGGEPNEKLFFGSGTQLSVL.

The chain links TRBV30 to TRBJ2-7; TRBD1 might be the D (5 bases). CDR3 length: 14 amino acids. Looked up from germline, CDR1 is GTSNPN and CDR2 is SVGIG (reference sequence). The V gene lost 4 bases and the J gene lost 3 bases, with 16 bases spanning the gap. The CDR3 spells CAWNRIPTVYEQYF. For the CDR3, the DNA is TGTGCCTGGAATCGCATCCCGACAGTCTACGAGCAGTACTTC. The variable domain in full, completed from reference TRBV30 and TRBJ2-7, reads SQTIHQWPATLVQPVGSPLSLECTVEGTSNPNLYWYRQAAGRGLQLLFYSVGIGQISSEVPQNLSASRPQDRQFILSSKKLLLSDSGFYLCAWNRIPTVYEQYFGPGTRLTVT.

This clone was counted only a few times. The chain couples TRBV5-1 to TRBJ1-2; the D gene is possibly TRBD1 (5 bases). Trimming removed 4 bases at V and 6 bases at J, with 10 bases between. The CDR3 totals 12 residues. Per germline, CDR1 SGHRS and CDR2 YFSETQ. The CDR3 DNA reads as TGCGCCAGCAGCGAGCAACAGGATGGCTACACCTTC. This gives the protein CASSEQQDGYTF.

J is TRBJ1-4 and V is TRBV18; 8 bases agree with TRBD1. This CDR3 comprises 16 residues. The trim removed 3 bases at V and 5 bases at J, leaving 8 bases unmatched. Germline lookup yields CDR1 KGHSH and CDR2 LQKENI. The CDR3 spells CASSPDSPGGNEKLFF. The CDR3 coding sequence is TGTGCCAGCTCACCCGATTCACCAGGGGGCAATGAAAAACTGTTTTTT.

The chain recombines TRBV19 with TRBJ2-1, with 14 bases identical to TRBD2. The V segment lost 5 bases and the J segment 4 bases; nucleotides outside the gene matches: 7. This CDR3 comprises 17 residues. Germline V gene sequence: CDR1 LNHDA, CDR2 SQIVND (reference sequence). CDR3 nucleotides: TGTGCCAGTAGTGGGCGACTAGCGGGGGGGCCTTACAATGAGCAGTTCTTC. It encodes CASSGRLAGGPYNEQFF.